A selection of T cell receptor beta chains follows, all from one sample in a study of blood T cell repertoires in COVID-19. The data were produced by immunoSEQ multiplex PCR, yet TCRdb's version contains in-frame clones alone and is incomplete. The profile covers roughly 410,000 clones, with approximately 87% appearing a single time and 2.3% taken by the ten largest. The sequenced sample consisted of peripheral blood. Receptors originate from a woman aged 60 to 75 with COVID-19, enrolled during active disease. Both conserved end residues are part of each CDR3. Each record gives: clone size, D gene, J gene, V gene, CDR3 DNA, CDR3 protein. A D gene is named only where the DNA matches it firmly. Part of the rows lack a size; the others show once, few, many or a class for expanded clones.

>-|-|TRBJ1-1|TRBV19
TGTGCCAGTAGGATCCCCCGGGCGTCAGGAGGGACTGAAGCTTTCTTT
CASRIPRASGGTEAFF
>-|-|TRBJ2-7|TRBV7-3
TGTGCCAGCAGCTTAATAGGGGGGGACGAGCAGTACTTC
CASSLIGGDEQYF
>-|-|TRBJ2-7|TRBV6-5
TGTGCCAGCAGTTATGGCGCGACAGCAAAGTCCTACGAGCAGTACTTC
CASSYGATAKSYEQYF
>-|TRBD1|TRBJ1-1|TRBV19
TGTGCCAGTAGCCGTCCCGGGACAGGTTCGAACACTGAAGCTTTCTTT
CASSRPGTGSNTEAFF
>-|-|TRBJ2-2|TRBV9
TGTGCCAGCATGAGTGGTGTCGCCGGGGAGCTGTTTTTT
CASMSGVAGELFF
>-|TRBD2|TRBJ2-1|TRBV5-1
TGCGCCAGCAGCTTGGTGGGGCGGGGGTCCTACAATGAGCAGTTCTTC
CASSLVGRGSYNEQFF
>-|TRBD2|TRBJ2-2|TRBV7-3
TGTGCCAGCAGCTTAGGGCCTAGCGGGGTAACCGGGGAGCTGTTTTTT
CASSLGPSGVTGELFF
>once|-|TRBJ2-7|TRBV18
TGTGCCAGCTCACCCTTTAATGGGCCCTACGAGCAGTACTTC
CASSPFNGPYEQYF
>-|TRBD1|TRBJ2-5|TRBV7-9
TGTGCCAGCAGCTTGGGGACAGGGGGAACCAAGAGACCCCAGTACTTC
CASSLGTGGTKRPQYF
>-|-|TRBJ1-5|TRBV21-1
TGTGCCAGCAGCCCTCCGTGTCAGCCCCAGCATTTT
CASSPPCQPQHF
>-|TRBD1|TRBJ1-1|TRBV10-1
TGCGCCAGCAGTGTAGGGGGCAGCAACACTGAAGCTTTCTTT
CASSVGGSNTEAFF
>-|TRBD1|TRBJ2-3|TRBV3-1/TRBV3-2
TGTGCCAGCAGCGTCGTCAACAGGGGGAATACGCAGTATTTT
CASSVVNRGNTQYF
>-|-|TRBJ2-5|TRBV6-5
TGTGCCATCAGGTCCCCAGAAGAGACCCAGTACTTC
CAIRSPEETQYF
>-|-|TRBJ1-2|TRBV25-1
TGTGCCAGCAGTTCACGCGGAAGGGGGGGCTACACCTTC
CASSSRGRGGYTF
>-|-|TRBJ2-5|TRBV6-5
TGTGCCAGCAAAGTAGAGGTTAGGCGGCAAGAGACCCAGTACTTC
CASKVEVRRQETQYF
>-|TRBD1|TRBJ2-7|TRBV24-1
TGTGCCACCACCCTGGGACAGGGGAGAGGGGAGCAGTACTTC
CATTLGQGRGEQYF
>-|TRBD2|TRBJ2-1|TRBV3-1/TRBV3-2
TGTGCCAGCGCTGCTGGAGCGGGAGGCTCCTACAATGAGCAGTTCTTC
CASAAGAGGSYNEQFF
>-|-|TRBJ1-5|TRBV10-2
TGCGCCAGCAGCCTACAGGGTGGCGGCAATCAGCCCCAGCATTTT
CASSLQGGGNQPQHF
>-|-|TRBJ2-7|TRBV5-1
TGCGCCAGCAGCTTACATGACACTTCATCCTACGAGCAGTACTTC
CASSLHDTSSYEQYF
>-|TRBD1|TRBJ1-1|TRBV6-5
TGTGCCAGCGGACAGGGTTTAGGGGCTGAAGCTTTCTTT
CASGQGLGAEAFF
>-|TRBD1|TRBJ1-2|TRBV25-1
TGTGCCAGCAGTGAATATGGGGGACAGGGCTCTGGCTACACCTTC
CASSEYGGQGSGYTF
>-|-|TRBJ2-5|TRBV5-1
TGCGCCAGCAGCTCACCAGGGGCCCAGGGGGAGACCCAGTACTTC
CASSSPGAQGETQYF
>-|-|TRBJ2-5|TRBV3-1/TRBV3-2
TGTGCCAGCAGCCAAAGCAGGGGTCAACCCCTTGACTTC
CASSQSRGQPLDF
>-|-|TRBJ2-5|TRBV2
TGTGCCAGCAGTGCTCATCTAGCTGGTGAGACCCAGTACTTC
CASSAHLAGETQYF